The 10 T cell receptor beta chains listed next were all sequenced from one sample in a study of T-cell reconstitution after alpha-beta-depleted transplantation in children. Unique molecular identifiers were incorporated during preparation of the TCRbeta library. TCRdb re-called the PCR reads through MiXCR, storing one row per CDR3 protein. Here the sample spans about a million distinct CDR3 sequences, about 29% being singletons. The sample consisted of PBMCs, mostly from graft donor cells, taken 360 days after TCRalphabeta/CD19-depleted stem cell transplant. The receptor set was obtained from a boy under three years old who had a stem cell transplant for SCID, so the T cells may come from the graft donor.

To note about this clonotype: Being one base from a much bigger clone, this may be a read error. The chain recombines TRBV25-1 with TRBJ2-3; 13 bases are a match to TRBD2. This CDR3 is 16 amino acids long. Germline V gives CDR1 MGHDK, CDR2 SYGVNS. CDR3: CASSPTSGGYTDMQYF. CDR3 bases: TGTGCCAGCAGCCCGACTAGCGGGGGGTACACAGATATGCAGTATTTT.

The CDR3 is CASSQSRTSIEQFF. The CDR3 DNA follows: TGCGCCAGCAGTCAATCTCGGACTAGCATTGAGCAGTTCTTC. The chain combines TRBV23-1 with TRBJ2-1; 8 nucleotides line up with TRBD2. TRBV23-1 is flagged as an ORF with uncertain function. The CDR3 sequence is 14 residues long. The V gene end was trimmed by 0 bases and the J gene end by 9 bases; junction bases not matched to a gene: 4.

J is TRBJ1-1 and V is TRBV10-3; D might be TRBD1 (5 bases). The CDR3 has 16 amino acids. The V gene lost 5 bases and the J gene lost 3 bases, with 19 bases spanning the gap. The germline V gene has CDR1 ENHRY and CDR2 SYGVKD. This CDR3 reads CAISSMGQGGHTEAFF. Written as DNA, the CDR3 is TGTGCCATCAGTTCGATGGGGCAGGGTGGGCACACTGAAGCTTTCTTT.

The V gene is TRBV11-2, the J gene TRBJ2-7; D not resolved. Germline loops: CDR1 SGHAT, CDR2 FQNNGV. The CDR3 is made up of 12 amino acids. Trimming removed 4 bases at V and 3 bases at J, with 7 bases between. This CDR3 reads CASSSSIYEQYF. The CDR3, as DNA: TGTGCCAGCAGCTCCTCGATCTACGAGCAGTACTTC.

There are a few counts of this clonotype. The chain carries TRBV27 and TRBJ2-1; 10 nucleotides line up with TRBD2. CDR1 and CDR2 (germline): MNHEY, SMNVEV (reference sequence). With V trimmed by 4 bases and J by 7 bases, 16 bases remained unmatched. The CDR3 sequence is 18 residues long. The chain's CDR3 is CASSYLPPGTSEGNEQFF. Written as DNA, the CDR3 is TGTGCCAGCAGTTATCTCCCCCCCGGGACTAGCGAGGGAAATGAGCAGTTCTTC.

There are a few counts of this clonotype. This chain joins TRBV7-9 and TRBJ1-2; 9 bases fit TRBD1. CDR1 is SEHNR and CDR2 is FQNEAQ in the germline V gene (reference sequence). The CDR3 extends over 14 amino acids. V shed 2 bases, J shed 6 bases, and the junction held 4 bases outside the gene matches. CDR3: CASSLSRTGDGYTF. As DNA, the CDR3 is TGTGCCAGCAGCTTAAGTAGGACAGGGGATGGCTACACCTTC.

V usage is TRBV7-3 and J usage is TRBJ2-3; perhaps D is TRBD1 or TRBD2 (5 bases each). Trimming took off 1 base at V and 7 bases at J, with 15 bases between the two ends. The germline CDR1 and CDR2 sequences are SGHTA and FQGTGA. The CDR3 has 15 residues. CDR3 region: CASSLNGAGPHTQYF. The CDR3, as DNA: TGTGCCAGCAGCTTAAACGGGGCCGGTCCCCATACGCAGTATTTT.

The chain carries TRBV21-1 and TRBJ2-7; the table's TRBD1 call for D was not verified on the DNA. TRBV21-1 is a pseudogene locus. This CDR3 is built from 16 residues. CDR3 in DNA: TGTGCCAGCAAGGACAGGGTCCGGCCTTCGGGGTACGAGCAGTACTTC. It specifies CASKDRVRPSGYEQYF.

This clonotype was counted a few times. The V gene is TRBV27, the J gene TRBJ2-7; 7 nucleotides line up with TRBD1. The CDR3 has 15 residues. The V gene's germline CDR1 is MNHEY and CDR2 SMNVEV (reference sequence). The V gene end was trimmed by 0 bases and the J gene end by 2 bases; junction bases not matched to a gene: 4. This CDR3 reads CASSLSVTGTYEQYF. In DNA, the CDR3 is TGTGCCAGCAGTTTATCGGTGACAGGGACCTACGAGCAGTACTTC.

Here the CDR3 reads CASSKYYNEQFF. The CDR3 nucleotides read TGTGCCAGCAGCAAATACTACAATGAGCAGTTCTTC. This chain uses TRBV7-9 with TRBJ2-1; D gene ambiguous. Germline-derived CDR1 and CDR2 are SEHNR and FQNEAQ (reference sequence). This CDR3 has 12 amino acids. Trimming removed 5 bases at V and 3 bases at J, with 5 bases between.